The 21 T cell receptor beta chains in this list originate from one sample, sequenced in a study of cytomegalovirus exposure and HLA in healthy donors. The data were produced by immunoSEQ multiplex PCR, yet TCRdb's version contains in-frame clones alone and is incomplete. Of 110,000 to 150,000 clones listed, roughly nine tenths are singletons. Source material: PBMCs. These receptor sequences come from a woman between 18 and 29 years old in good health and CMV-seropositive.

This chain joins TRBV7-9 and TRBJ2-5, with 9 bases identical to TRBD1. V trimming: 5 bases; J trimming: 5 bases; junction bases outside the gene matches: 6. The CDR3 consists of 14 residues. Germline CDR1 and CDR2: SEHNR and FQNEAQ (reference sequence). The CDR3 protein is CASSPIGQGETQYF. In DNA, the CDR3 is TGTGCCAGCAGCCCTATTGGACAGGGGGAGACCCAGTACTTC.

The CDR3 is CASSEGASEQFF. CDR3 in DNA: TGCGCCAGCAGTGAGGGAGCTTCTGAGCAGTTCTTC. The genes are TRBV10-1 and TRBJ2-1; D unresolved. Germline loops: CDR1 WNHNN, CDR2 SYGVQD (reference sequence). This CDR3 comprises 12 residues. With 2 bases removed from V and 9 bases from J, the gap between germline ends came to 8 bases.

Written as DNA, the CDR3 is TGTGCCAGCAGCGACGGGACTTCCCCAGATACGCAGTATTTT. Translation: CASSDGTSPDTQYF. V and J are TRBV9 and TRBJ2-3; D is perhaps TRBD2 (6 bases). The CDR3 runs to 14 residues. The germline gives CDR1 SGDLS, CDR2 YYNGEE. The germline V and J ends were trimmed by 3 bases and 4 bases, with 12 bases remaining between them.

The chain uses TRBV14 and TRBJ1-2, with no clear D. V lost 1 base, J lost 4 bases, and 13 bases lay in between. This CDR3 has 15 residues. Per germline, CDR1 SGHDN and CDR2 FVKESK. DNA of the CDR3: TGTGCCAGCAGCCAAGGGTTGAGCCCATTCTATGGCTACACCTTC. Protein product: CASSQGLSPFYGYTF. The variable domain in full, completed from reference TRBV14 and TRBJ1-2, reads EAGVTQFPSHSVIEKGQTVTLRCDPISGHDNLYWYRRVMGKEIKFLLHFVKESKQDESGMPNNRFLAERTGGTYSTLKVQPAELEDSGVYFCASSQGLSPFYGYTFGSGTRLTVV.

The genes are TRBV6-6 and TRBJ2-1; TRBD2 matches 8 bases. The germline CDR1 and CDR2 sequences are MNHNY and SVGAGI (reference sequence). This CDR3 comprises 13 residues. Losses at the gene ends were 4 bases for V and 8 bases for J; bases not matched to a gene: 4. The CDR3 DNA is TGTGCCAGCAGTTTGACGGGGGGGGATGAGCAGTTCTTC. Translated, it gives CASSLTGGDEQFF.

The chain has TRBV28 and TRBJ2-5; TRBD2 is a possible D gene (6 bases). CDR3 length equals 13 residues. Germline V CDR1 and CDR2: MDHEN, SYDVKM. Deletions cut 2 bases from V and 7 bases from J, with 11 bases between. In DNA, the CDR3 is TGTGCCAGCAGTTTAGGGGGGTACGGGACCCAGTACTTC. Protein product: CASSLGGYGTQYF.

The rearrangement links TRBV19 to TRBJ2-7, with 12 bases that match TRBD1. The CDR3 is made up of 15 amino acids. CDR1 is LNHDA, CDR2 SQIVND, per germline (reference sequence). J gave up 3 bases and V 3 bases, and 3 bases lay outside the gene matches. The CDR3 DNA reads TGTGCCAGTAGTATGGGACAGGGGGCCAGCTACGAGCAGTACTTC. Residues: CASSMGQGASYEQYF.

This rearrangement joins TRBV7-2 to TRBJ2-5; the match to TRBD2 covers 16 bases. V dropped 5 bases and J dropped 5; count of bases not matched to a gene: 5. This CDR3 is built from 16 residues. Germline loops: CDR1 SGHTA, CDR2 FQGNSA. The CDR3 coding sequence is TGTGCCAGCAGCCCGGGACTAGCGGGGGGGCCGGAGACCCAGTACTTC. Its translation is CASSPGLAGGPETQYF.

The V call is TRBV5-1, the J call TRBJ2-2, with TRBD1 matching 9 bases. This CDR3 region has 16 residues. V lost 4 bases, J lost 7 bases, and 11 bases stayed unmatched. Per the germline V gene, CDR1 is SGHRS and CDR2 is YFSETQ. The CDR3 nucleotides read TGCGCCAGCAGCCCACAGCCGGGACAGGGTGGCGGGGAGCTGTTTTTT. Translation: CASSPQPGQGGGELFF.

The chain carries TRBV7-9 and TRBJ2-1, with 7 bases matching TRBD2. V dropped 2 bases and J dropped 0; count of bases not matched to a gene: 4. Germline CDR1 SEHNR, CDR2 FQNEAQ (reference sequence). The CDR3 consists of 16 residues. The CDR3 DNA reads as TGTGCCAGCAGCTTAAGCGGGGTCAGCTCCTACAATGAGCAGTTCTTC. Translation: CASSLSGVSSYNEQFF.

This clone appeared a few times. The rearrangement joins TRBV27 to TRBJ1-2; 7 nucleotides align to TRBD1. V lost 7 bases, J lost 7 bases, and 18 bases stayed unmatched. The CDR3 is made up of 16 amino acids. Germline V gives CDR1 MNHEY, CDR2 SMNVEV (reference sequence). The CDR3: CASTFRHLRGGGGYTF. In DNA form, the CDR3 reads TGTGCCAGCACCTTCCGCCACCTGCGAGGGGGCGGTGGCTACACCTTC.

The J gene is TRBJ2-1, the V gene TRBV9; a possible D gene is TRBD2 (5 bases). The CDR3 contains 16 residues. The V end lost 2 bases, the J end lost 0 bases, and 12 bases lay between the germline ends. Germline V gives CDR1 SGDLS, CDR2 YYNGEE. The CDR3 here is CASSVSGTNSYNEQFF. The DNA of the CDR3 is TGTGCCAGCAGCGTCAGCGGTACAAACTCCTACAATGAGCAGTTCTTC.

The chain is built from TRBV29-1 and TRBJ1-1; no firm D call. CDR1 is SQVTM and CDR2 is ANQGSEA in the germline V gene. V dropped 5 bases and J dropped 5 bases, with 15 bases sitting between them. The CDR3 contains 13 residues. Here the CDR3 reads CSVKAVLRTEAFF. CDR3 in DNA: TGCAGCGTTAAGGCGGTGCTAAGGACTGAAGCTTTCTTT.

Note on this clone: This is likely a read error, given that the CDR3 carries no conserved phenylalanine or tryptophan at its end. This chain uses TRBV30 with TRBJ1-1; no definite D call. This CDR3 contains 16 residues. Trimming took 0 bases from V and 4 from J, leaving 18 bases between them. CDR1 and CDR2 from the germline V gene are GTSNPN and SVGIG (reference sequence). The CDR3 spells CAWSVVWHRGGTEAFL. DNA of the CDR3: TGTGCCTGGAGTGTCGTTTGGCACCGAGGAGGCACTGAAGCTTTCCTT.

The rearrangement joins TRBV9 to TRBJ2-7; 12 positions agree with TRBD2. Per the germline V gene, CDR1 is SGDLS and CDR2 is YYNGEE. This CDR3 contains 18 residues. Trimming took 4 bases from V and 5 from J; bases not matched to a gene: 16. Here the CDR3 DNA reads TGTGCCAGCAGCCGCCTAGCGGGGGGGCCGAATTTCCGCCACGAGCAGTACTTC. Its translation is CASSRLAGGPNFRHEQYF.

The chain has TRBV6-6 and TRBJ1-5; unclear D gene. This CDR3 region has 15 residues. V lost 7 bases and J 2 bases, leaving 15 bases between the germline ends. Germline V gene data show CDR1 as MNHNY and CDR2 as SVGAGI (reference sequence). The CDR3 DNA reads as TGTGCCAGCAAAACGCGAGCCGGAGGCAATCAGCCCCAGCATTTT. Translation gives CASKTRAGGNQPQHF.

The chain couples TRBV30 to TRBJ1-5; TRBD1 matches 9 bases. This CDR3 is 16 amino acids long. Per germline, CDR1 GTSNPN and CDR2 SVGIG (reference sequence). With 5 bases clipped from V and 0 bases from J, the junction kept 8 bases outside the gene matches. CDR3 in amino acids: CAWRRTGDTSNQPQHF. CDR3 nucleotide sequence: TGTGCCTGGCGAAGGACAGGGGATACTAGCAATCAGCCCCAGCATTTT.

The chain uses TRBV30 and TRBJ2-7, with TRBD1 as a possible D gene (5 bases). The V end lost 3 bases, the J end lost 0 bases, and 9 bases lay between the germline ends. The V gene's germline CDR1 is GTSNPN and CDR2 SVGIG (reference sequence). This CDR3 comprises 13 residues. CDR3 sequence reads: CAWSSGFSYEQYF. CDR3 sequence (DNA): TGTGCCTGGAGCTCAGGGTTCTCCTACGAGCAGTACTTC. Looking up the rest from reference TRBV30 and TRBJ2-7 gives the full variable domain: SQTIHQWPATLVQPVGSPLSLECTVEGTSNPNLYWYRQAAGRGLQLLFYSVGIGQISSEVPQNLSASRPQDRQFILSSKKLLLSDSGFYLCAWSSGFSYEQYFGPGTRLTVT.

This clone was observed a handful of times. The chain has TRBV7-2 and TRBJ1-6; no clear D. The CDR3 contains 12 residues. Germline CDR1 and CDR2: SGHTA and FQGNSA. The V end lost 7 bases, the J end lost 10 bases, and 11 bases lay between the germline ends. This CDR3 reads CASTSPLSPLHF. The CDR3 DNA reads TGTGCCAGCACCTCCCCTCTATCACCCCTCCACTTT.

In nucleotides, the CDR3 is TGTGCCAGCAGTGAAACCATACAGGCTAATGAAAAACTGTTTTTT. Residues: CASSETIQANEKLFF. J is TRBJ1-4 and V is TRBV2, with D possibly TRBD1 on 5 matching bases. The V gene lost 2 bases and the J gene lost 3 bases, with 10 bases spanning the gap. This CDR3 comprises 15 residues. Germline-derived CDR1 and CDR2 are SNHLY and FYNNEI.

This chain joins TRBV7-3 and TRBJ2-3, with 7 bases that match TRBD1. CDR3 length: 17 amino acids. Per the germline V gene, CDR1 is SGHTA and CDR2 is FQGTGA. Losses at the gene ends were 5 bases for V and 0 bases for J; bases not matched to a gene: 11. CDR3 coding DNA: TGTGCCAGCAGCCCCTCCCCCGGGACAGACAGCACAGATACGCAGTATTTT. Amino acid sequence: CASSPSPGTDSTDTQYF.